The present T cell receptor (beta chain) was sequenced within a study of T cell responses to AZD1222 COVID-19 vaccine. Study information: Second-dose recipients at about 4 or about 12 weeks were treated as one pooled group. General study points: After two AZD1222 doses, spike-specific TCR breadth and depth rose versus day 0. Unmutated variant regions are reportedly the target of nearly half of TCRs that are spike-specific.

This clone was recorded a few times. Its target is unknown. V dropped 3 bases and J dropped 8 bases, with 13 bases sitting between them. Germline assignment: CDR1 KGHSH and CDR2 LQKENI. CDR3 length: 13 residues. Libraries were prepared by immunoSEQ multiplex PCR; TCRdb keeps only in-frame clonotypes and omits some of them. The sample yields 80,000 or so clones, approximately 90% seen once. This receptor was identified in an adult in good health. V and J are TRBV18 and TRBJ1-2; no clear D. The source material was peripheral blood, sampled on day 0 of AZD1222 vaccination. CDR3 nucleotide sequence: TGTGCCAGCTCACCGGCCCGGGCGGAGGGCTACACCTTC. Its protein product is CASSPARAEGYTF.